The 2 T cell receptor beta chains reported below all come from one sample, sequenced in a study of blood T cell repertoires in COVID-19. Assay used: immunoSEQ multiplex PCR; TCRdb lists only in-frame clones, some missing. The repertoire holds some 390,000 clones, with around nine tenths as singletons. The sample taken for sequencing was peripheral blood. Every receptor here comes from a human donor in a cohort sampled during active COVID-19.

J is TRBJ1-1 and V is TRBV5-4; the match to TRBD1 covers 7 bases. The CDR3 totals 15 residues. Germline V gives CDR1 SGHNT, CDR2 YYREEE (reference sequence). V shed 4 bases, J shed 5 bases, and the junction held 11 bases outside the gene matches. In DNA form, the CDR3 reads TGTGCCAGCAGCGAAAAGACAGGGCGACAAACTGAAGCTTTCTTT. Its protein is CASSEKTGRQTEAFF.

This clone was recorded a few times. The chain links TRBV6-5 to TRBJ1-1; TRBD1 matches at 8 bases. The junction had 8 bases not matched to a gene; V was cut back by 5 bases and J by 3 bases. The CDR3 loop spans 15 amino acids. Germline loops: CDR1 MNHEY, CDR2 SVGAGI. The CDR3 DNA follows: TGTGCCAGCAGTAAAACCAGGGGGCGCGACACTGAAGCTTTCTTT. Its translation: CASSKTRGRDTEAFF.